The T cell receptor beta chain described here comes from a study of Tregs in tolerant kidney transplant recipients. Sequenced by immunoSEQ multiplex PCR; TCRdb stores in-frame clones only, minus some. The sample carries about 240,000 clones, around 82% recorded once. The CDR3 extends over 14 amino acids. Germline V gene data show CDR1 as SGHKS and CDR2 as YYEKEE (reference sequence). V dropped 4 bases and J dropped 6 bases, with 13 bases sitting between them. Sequencing input: CD4+ T cells from blood. This chain joins TRBV5-5 and TRBJ2-2; the D gene is possibly TRBD2 (5 bases). This receptor was identified in a human donor in good health. CDR3 sequence reads: CASSKAVYAGELFF. CDR3 nucleotide sequence: TGTGCCAGCAGCAAAGCGGTTTACGCCGGGGAGCTGTTTTTT.